A selection of T cell receptor beta chains follows, all from one sample in a study of Tregs in tolerant kidney transplant recipients. TCRdb's copy holds only in-frame clones and misses some; the assay was immunoSEQ multiplex PCR. The repertoire includes tens of thousands of clones, over 85% of them detected once, and 0.46% sits in the top ten. The source was CD4+ T cells from blood, collected before the transplant. These TCRs come from a human donor who received a combined kidney and bone marrow transplant. The CDR3 runs from the conserved cysteine through the conserved F or W. A D gene is named only where the DNA matches it firmly. Some rows have no size entry. The others give once, few or many, or a class for an expanded clone.

size: few
J: TRBJ1-2
V: TRBV7-2
D: NA
DNA: TGTGCCAGCAGCCCCGACAGGCCCTATGGCTACACCTTC
CDR3: CASSPDRPYGYTF

size: NA
J: TRBJ1-2
V: TRBV5-6
D: NA
DNA: TGTGCCAGCAGCTTGTCCCCAGAATCTTATGGCTACACCTTC
CDR3: CASSLSPESYGYTF

size: NA
J: TRBJ2-3
V: TRBV7-2
D: TRBD2
DNA: TGTGCCAGCAGACTAGCGGGGGCGTTCACAGATACGCAGTATTTT
CDR3: CASRLAGAFTDTQYF

size: NA
J: TRBJ2-3
V: TRBV15
D: NA
DNA: TGTGCCACCAGACTCGCGCAGGGGCAGTATACGCAGTATTTT
CDR3: CATRLAQGQYTQYF

size: NA
J: TRBJ2-7
V: TRBV5-1
D: TRBD1
DNA: TGCGCCAGCAGGGCCAGGGGGAACGAGCAGTACTTC
CDR3: CASRARGNEQYF

size: NA
J: TRBJ1-2
V: TRBV2
D: TRBD1
DNA: TGTGCCAGCAGTGCACGACAGGGGGCGGGAAATGGCTACACCTTC
CDR3: CASSARQGAGNGYTF

size: NA
J: TRBJ2-7
V: TRBV11-3
D: TRBD2
DNA: TGTGCCAGCAGCTTAGATGGGCTAGCGGGAGACGAGCAGTACTTC
CDR3: CASSLDGLAGDEQYF

size: NA
J: TRBJ2-1
V: TRBV7-3
D: TRBD1
DNA: TGTGCCAGCAGCTCGTACAGGGGGAATGAGCAGTTCTTC
CDR3: CASSSYRGNEQFF

size: NA
J: TRBJ2-3
V: TRBV4-3
D: NA
DNA: TGCGCCAGCAGCCAAGATCCTCTCCCAGATACGCAGTATTTT
CDR3: CASSQDPLPDTQYF

size: NA
J: TRBJ1-3
V: TRBV4-3
D: NA
DNA: TGCGCCAGCAGCCTCGTCAACAGCTGGTCAATGAGCTCTGGAAACACCATATATTTT
CDR3: CASSLVNSWSMSSGNTIYF

size: NA
J: TRBJ1-4
V: TRBV9
D: NA
DNA: TGTGCCAGCAGCGTAGATATCGGGGGGGTAAATGAAAAACTGTTTTTT
CDR3: CASSVDIGGVNEKLFF

size: NA
J: TRBJ2-1
V: TRBV7-3
D: TRBD2
DNA: TGTGCCAGCAGCGCAAACGGGGGGGGCATGCTTGAGCAGTTCTTC
CDR3: CASSANGGGMLEQFF

size: NA
J: TRBJ1-5
V: TRBV6-1
D: NA
DNA: TGTGCCAGCAGTGAAAGGCCGACTAATCAGCCCCAGCATTTT
CDR3: CASSERPTNQPQHF

size: once
J: TRBJ2-7
V: TRBV30
D: NA
DNA: TGTGCCTGGAAGGAGGGTTCCTACGAGCAGTACTTC
CDR3: CAWKEGSYEQYF